The T cell receptor (beta chain) described here comes from a study of cytomegalovirus exposure and HLA in healthy donors. Whole-study results and caveats: TCR beta chains numbering under 200 were designated cytomegalovirus-associated. Later on, an analysis showed TCR association rates differing by HLA locus, with DRB1 the most and HLA-C the fewest.

A remark on this clone: The antigen remains unidentified.

This CDR3 spans 11 amino acids. The germline V gene encodes CDR1 MNHNY and CDR2 SVGAGI (reference sequence). V dropped 4 bases and J dropped 8 bases, with 7 bases sitting between them. The PCR employed 60 Vbeta primers together with 13 Jbeta primers. Profiling relied on immunoSEQ multiplex PCR, and the TCRdb table lists in-frame clones only, not all of them. The table has approximately 120,000 clones, about 81% seen once. The origin of this receptor is a young woman in good health and CMV-seronegative. The chain is built from TRBV6-6 and TRBJ2-3; TRBD2 might be the D (5 bases). Sequencing was performed on PBMCs. The CDR3, as DNA: TGTGCCAGCAGTTTGGCGGGTACGCAGTATTTT. Residues: CASSLAGTQYF.